This T cell receptor beta chain was captured by sequencing in a study of cytomegalovirus exposure and HLA in healthy donors. General study points: A few V segments could not be told apart, such as TRBV6-2 and TRBV6-3, and were left out. With high specificity and sensitivity, the classifier reportedly diagnosed cytomegalovirus status. Highly shared sequence variants in one cluster were likely a sequencing artifact.

As for this clone: As yet, its antigen is unknown.

The germline V gene encodes CDR1 LNHDA and CDR2 SQIVND (reference sequence). V shed 10 bases and J shed 3 bases, with 18 bases lying between them. This CDR3 has 14 amino acids. The PCR made use of 60 Vbeta and 13 Jbeta primers. Clones were sequenced by immunoSEQ multiplex PCR, and TCRdb holds only the in-frame ones, with some missing. Among some 90,000 clones, about four fifths were seen once, and the ten largest hold 3.5% to 4%. This chain links TRBV19 with TRBJ1-2, with D perhaps TRBD1 (6 bases). The receptor's source is a man in his forties or fifties in good health and CMV-seronegative. The sequenced material came from PBMCs. Here the CDR3 DNA reads TGTGCCACTGTTCAAACGGGGGGGCACTATGGCTACACCTTC. Translated, it gives CATVQTGGHYGYTF.